This T cell receptor beta chain originates from a study of T cells in Graves' hyperthyroidism and ophthalmopathy. Broader study findings: Model predictions of ophthalmopathy came a median around 6.5 months before onset. A model of 13 V-J features distinguished ophthalmopathy from stable hyperthyroidism.

Hyperthyroidism had been newly diagnosed in patients aged 18 to 65, and its duration was under 2 months. On the basis of clinical symptoms, serum thyroxine and TRAb, thyroid ultrasound and orbital computed tomography, diagnoses were made. In this sample, this clonotype turned up a few times. Its specificity is not known. Template material for amplifying TCR beta CDR3 regions consisted of RNA transcripts. HTBI primers were used for first-round RT-PCR of the TCR CDR3. TCRdb re-called the multiplex PCR reads through MiXCR, storing one row per CDR3 protein. The repertoire consists of around 210,000 distinct CDR3 sequences, with about 15% occurring once and the leading ten covering roughly 55%. The germline CDR1 and CDR2 sequences are SGHAT and FQNNGV. Trimming removed 2 bases from V and 2 bases from J, with 12 bases in between. The CDR3 runs 15 residues.

The sequencing sample was made of blood. The origin of this receptor is a woman aged 45-60 years with Graves' hyperthyroidism. This chain joins TRBV11-2 and TRBJ1-1, with a weak D call TRBD1 (6 bases). The CDR3 sequence is CASSLRGEINTEAFF. Written as DNA, the CDR3 is TGTGCCAGCAGCTTAAGGGGGGAAATCAACACTGAAGCTTTCTTT.